The rows below give T cell receptor beta chains drawn from one sample of a study of blood T cell repertoires in COVID-19. Libraries were prepared by immunoSEQ multiplex PCR; TCRdb keeps only in-frame clonotypes and omits some of them. The sample carries approximately 150,000 clones, around 89% recorded once. Sequencing was done on a sample of peripheral blood. These receptor sequences come from a man between 50 and 59 years old with active or convalescent COVID-19. Each CDR3 is given with its conserved first and last residue. A D gene is named only where the DNA matches it firmly. Size tells how often a clone was seen (once, few, many) or the class of an expanded clone, and some rows leave it out.

DNA: TGTGCCAGCAGTTTAGCGGGGGGAGAGCAGTACTTC
CDR3: CASSLAGGEQYF
J: TRBJ2-7
size: NA
length: 12
D: NA
V: TRBV12-3/TRBV12-4

DNA: TGTGCCAGCTCACCAGGTCGACAGTACGAGCAGTACTTC
CDR3: CASSPGRQYEQYF
J: TRBJ2-7
size: NA
length: 13
D: NA
V: TRBV18

DNA: TGTGCCAGTACGAGGGTGGTCAATTTGACACCCCTCCACTTT
CDR3: CASTRVVNLTPLHF
J: TRBJ1-6
size: NA
length: 14
D: NA
V: TRBV19

DNA: TGTGCCAGCGGACAGGGGCTTGGTTCCGGGGAGCTGTTTTTT
CDR3: CASGQGLGSGELFF
J: TRBJ2-2
size: NA
length: 14
D: TRBD1
V: TRBV9

DNA: TGTGCCAGCACCATCATTCTCTGGCGGGAGGGCCTCAATGAGCAGTTCTTC
CDR3: CASTIILWREGLNEQFF
J: TRBJ2-1
size: once
length: 17
D: TRBD2
V: TRBV5-8

DNA: TGTGCCAGCAGTTCTCAGAGGTATGAGCAGTTCTTC
CDR3: CASSSQRYEQFF
J: TRBJ2-1
size: NA
length: 12
D: NA
V: TRBV2

DNA: TGTGCCAGCAGCGTAGTCGGGGGGGAGCTGTTTTTT
CDR3: CASSVVGGELFF
J: TRBJ2-2
size: NA
length: 12
D: NA
V: TRBV9

DNA: TGTGCCACCAGTGCGCCCGGGGGGGCGGGCACAGATACGCAGTATTTT
CDR3: CATSAPGGAGTDTQYF
J: TRBJ2-3
size: once
length: 16
D: TRBD2
V: TRBV24-1

DNA: TGCAGCGTTGAGGTAGCGGGGGGTTCGTATACGCAGTATTTT
CDR3: CSVEVAGGSYTQYF
J: TRBJ2-3
size: NA
length: 14
D: TRBD2
V: TRBV29-1

DNA: TGTGCCAGCAGCCCCCTCCAGGACGGGGGGACCCAGTACTTC
CDR3: CASSPLQDGGTQYF
J: TRBJ2-5
size: NA
length: 14
D: NA
V: TRBV27

DNA: TGTGCCTGGAGTGTAGGGGACACGCATGAAAAACTGTTTTTT
CDR3: CAWSVGDTHEKLFF
J: TRBJ1-4
size: NA
length: 14
D: NA
V: TRBV30

DNA: TGTGCCAGCAGTTCATACCCGGGACAGTCCTCCTACGAGCAGTACTTC
CDR3: CASSSYPGQSSYEQYF
J: TRBJ2-7
size: NA
length: 16
D: TRBD1
V: TRBV6-2/TRBV6-3

DNA: TGCGCCAGCAGCCAAGGACCGGGACTAGTGGGAGAAAATGAGCAGTTCTTC
CDR3: CASSQGPGLVGENEQFF
J: TRBJ2-1
size: once
length: 17
D: TRBD2
V: TRBV4-1

DNA: TGTGCCAGCAGTACAACGAGGACAGGGGGCTTTCAGCCCCAGCATTTT
CDR3: CASSTTRTGGFQPQHF
J: TRBJ1-5
size: once
length: 16
D: TRBD1
V: TRBV28

DNA: TGCGCCAGCAGTGACCGGCGGATGAACACTGAAGCTTTCTTT
CDR3: CASSDRRMNTEAFF
J: TRBJ1-1
size: NA
length: 14
D: NA
V: TRBV10-1

DNA: TGTGCCACCAGACCCGGACAGGGAAACTATGGCTACACCTTC
CDR3: CATRPGQGNYGYTF
J: TRBJ1-2
size: NA
length: 14
D: TRBD1
V: TRBV24-1

DNA: TGTGCCAGCAGCTCGGAGGGGCTTACCGACTCCTACAATGAGCAGTTCTTC
CDR3: CASSSEGLTDSYNEQFF
J: TRBJ2-1
size: NA
length: 17
D: NA
V: TRBV5-6

DNA: TGTGCCAGCCTGCATAGGTCAGGAGGCGAAAAACTGTTTTTT
CDR3: CASLHRSGGEKLFF
J: TRBJ1-4
size: NA
length: 14
D: NA
V: TRBV6-5

DNA: TGTGCCAGCAGCCAAGTAACGAGTACGGACTATGGCTACACCTTC
CDR3: CASSQVTSTDYGYTF
J: TRBJ1-2
size: NA
length: 15
D: NA
V: TRBV14

DNA: TGTGCCAGCAGCCAACATGGACTAGCGGGAGAAACAGATACGCAGTATTTT
CDR3: CASSQHGLAGETDTQYF
J: TRBJ2-3
size: NA
length: 17
D: TRBD2
V: TRBV14

DNA: TGTGCCAGCAGTTACGAGACAGGGCGCCAAGAGACCCAGTACTTC
CDR3: CASSYETGRQETQYF
J: TRBJ2-5
size: NA
length: 15
D: TRBD1
V: TRBV2

DNA: TGTGCCAGCAGTTTCGGGAGTTACAATGAGCAGTTCTTC
CDR3: CASSFGSYNEQFF
J: TRBJ2-1
size: NA
length: 13
D: NA
V: TRBV12-3/TRBV12-4

DNA: TGTGCCAGCAGCCCCATAGGGTCAGGGGGCCAAGAGACCCAGTACTTC
CDR3: CASSPIGSGGQETQYF
J: TRBJ2-5
size: NA
length: 16
D: TRBD1
V: TRBV11-2

DNA: TGCGCCAGCAGCCAAGATGGCGTCGGGTTCAATGAGCAGTTCTTC
CDR3: CASSQDGVGFNEQFF
J: TRBJ2-1
size: NA
length: 15
D: NA
V: TRBV4-3

DNA: TGTGCCTGGTCCGGAACAGGACAGGGGGGGAACACTGAAGCTTTCTTT
CDR3: CAWSGTGQGGNTEAFF
J: TRBJ1-1
size: NA
length: 16
D: TRBD1
V: TRBV30